These 22 T cell receptor beta chains came from one sample sequenced in a study of T cell responses to AZD1222 COVID-19 vaccine. Clones were sequenced by immunoSEQ multiplex PCR, and TCRdb holds only the in-frame ones, with some missing. The sample lists 150,000 to 200,000 clones, around 94% occurring once. The sequenced sample was peripheral blood, obtained 28 days after the second dose of the MenACWY control vaccine. The receptors were sampled from an adult who received the MenACWY meningococcal vaccine as a control.

The chain has TRBV24-1 and TRBJ2-2; D remains unclear. The CDR3 has 12 amino acids. Trimming left V 9 bases short and J 5 bases short, with 9 bases between. Germline CDR1 reads KGHDR; CDR2 reads SFDVKD. The CDR3 coding sequence is TGTGCCACCGGACCCTTGACCGGGGAGCTGTTTTTT. Translating it yields CATGPLTGELFF.

V gene TRBV3-1 (or the pseudogene TRBV3-2) combines with J gene TRBJ1-2; no definite D call. Germline CDR1 LGHDT, CDR2 YNNKEL (reference sequence). The CDR3 contains 15 residues. V gave up 0 bases and J gave up 5 bases, with 13 bases separating them. DNA for the CDR3: TGTGCCAGCAGCCAAGAGGCCAGTGCGGGTTATGGCTACACCTTC. Its translation is CASSQEASAGYGYTF.

The rearrangement joins TRBV7-3 to TRBJ1-6, with unresolved D. Trimming stripped 2 bases from V and 10 bases from J, with 12 bases between. This CDR3 is 14 amino acids long. Germline V gives CDR1 SGHTA, CDR2 FQGTGA. The CDR3 is CASSLEGSGSPLHF. For the CDR3, the DNA is TGTGCCAGCAGCTTAGAGGGAAGTGGGTCACCCCTCCACTTT.

The chain links TRBV2 to TRBJ1-2; D is perhaps TRBD1 (6 bases). The CDR3 is made up of 12 amino acids. The germline gives CDR1 SNHLY, CDR2 FYNNEI. V was pared by 7 bases and J by 4 bases, with 10 bases between. CDR3 in DNA: TGTGCCAGCAACAGGGCGAGCTATGGCTACACCTTC. This encodes CASNRASYGYTF.

Details on this clone: Other DNA sequences in this sample translate to the same CDR3. The V gene is TRBV11-3, the J gene TRBJ1-2; D is undetermined. The CDR3 has 12 amino acids. Trimming cost V 4 bases and J 1 base, with 4 bases left between them. Germline lookup yields CDR1 SGHNT and CDR2 YENEEA. The CDR3 nucleotides are TGTGCCAGCAGCTCTCGTAACTATGGCTACACCTTC. The encoded protein is CASSSRNYGYTF.

V usage is TRBV19 and J usage is TRBJ2-1; 7 nucleotides align to TRBD2. Germline CDR1 LNHDA, CDR2 SQIVND (reference sequence). The V gene end was trimmed by 0 bases and the J gene end by 9 bases; junction bases not matched to a gene: 2. This CDR3 is 13 amino acids long. CDR3 DNA sequence: TGTGCCAGTAGTATAGACAGCGGGGTTGAGCAGTTCTTC. It specifies CASSIDSGVEQFF.

The CDR3 DNA is TGTGCCAGTAGGGGGGTAGCGGGAAGCACAGATACGCAGTATTTT. Translated: CASRGVAGSTDTQYF. V gene TRBV19 combines with J gene TRBJ2-3; 8 nucleotides agree with TRBD2. Trimming removed 6 bases from V and 0 bases from J; junction bases left unmatched: 5. This CDR3 has 15 residues. In germline, CDR1 is LNHDA, CDR2 SQIVND (reference sequence).

This clone was seen a single time. The chain recombines TRBV9 with TRBJ1-6; 7 bases are shared with TRBD1. This CDR3 has 15 amino acids. Trimming removed 0 bases from V and 6 bases from J; junction bases left unmatched: 3. Germline CDR1 is SGDLS and CDR2 is YYNGEE. The CDR3 coding sequence is TGTGCCAGCAGCGTAGACCCAGGGGGTAATTCACCCCTCCACTTT. Amino acid sequence: CASSVDPGGNSPLHF.

V usage is TRBV5-5 and J usage is TRBJ2-2; 7 nucleotides agree with TRBD1. The V gene end was trimmed by 5 bases and the J gene end by 1 base; junction bases not matched to a gene: 5. The CDR3 contains 15 residues. Germline loops: CDR1 SGHKS, CDR2 YYEKEE (reference sequence). In DNA form, the CDR3 reads TGTGCCAGCAGTCTTAGGGACAGGAACACCGGGGAGCTGTTTTTT. Encoded protein: CASSLRDRNTGELFF.

V gene TRBV6-2 or TRBV6-3 combines with J gene TRBJ2-1, with TRBD2 matching over 10 bases. This CDR3 has 19 amino acids. The junction had 15 bases not matched to a gene; V was cut back by 6 bases and J by 1 base. Germline assignment: CDR1 MNHEY and CDR2 SVGEGT. The DNA of the CDR3 is TGTGCCAGCAGCCCTCAAGCGGGAGGGCCTACCTCATCCTACAATGAGCAGTTCTTC. It is translated as CASSPQAGGPTSSYNEQFF.

V and J are TRBV5-1 and TRBJ2-1; TRBD2 agrees at 9 bases. V dropped 6 bases and J dropped 7; count of bases not matched to a gene: 11. Looked up from germline, CDR1 is SGHRS and CDR2 is YFSETQ. The CDR3 length is 15 residues. The CDR3: CASTVAGAQGNEQFF. The CDR3 DNA reads as TGCGCCAGCACGGTAGCGGGAGCTCAGGGGAATGAGCAGTTCTTC.

This clone was seen a single time. The rearrangement links TRBV10-3 to TRBJ2-5, with D tentatively TRBD1 (5 bases). The V and J ends lost 1 base and 3 bases respectively, with 9 bases between them. The CDR3 is 14 residues long. CDR1 is ENHRY, CDR2 SYGVKD, per germline. The CDR3 region is CAISELDTEETQYF. The CDR3, as DNA: TGTGCCATCAGTGAGTTGGACACCGAAGAGACCCAGTACTTC.

The CDR3 DNA follows: TGTGCCAGCAGCTTTATGGGGGCATCTAACACTGAAGCTTTCTTT. It translates to CASSFMGASNTEAFF. The genes are TRBV5-6 and TRBJ1-1; possible D gene TRBD1, 6 bases. Germline V gene sequence: CDR1 SGHDT, CDR2 YYEEEE. Trimming pared 2 bases from V and 2 bases from J, leaving 13 bases between. There are 15 residues in the CDR3.

Here the CDR3 reads CASSLGIYRKEKETQYF. In DNA form, the CDR3 reads TGTGCCAGCAGCTTGGGGATTTACAGAAAAGAGAAGGAGACCCAGTACTTC. The rearrangement links TRBV11-2 to TRBJ2-5; D unresolved. V lost 3 bases and J lost 5, with 22 bases in between. The V gene's germline CDR1 is SGHAT and CDR2 FQNNGV. This CDR3 contains 17 residues.

This rearrangement joins TRBV7-2 to TRBJ2-1; 9 bases are shared with TRBD2. CDR1 is SGHTA, CDR2 FQGNSA, per germline. This CDR3 has 18 amino acids. Trimming at V came to 5 bases and at J to 2 bases, leaving 13 bases not matched to a gene. CDR3 coding DNA: TGTGCCAGCAGCGGCCCAGGGGTCGGCGGGAGGGCCTACAATGAGCAGTTCTTC. Its protein product is CASSGPGVGGRAYNEQFF. The complete variable domain, with remaining parts taken from reference TRBV7-2 and TRBJ2-1, reads GAGVSQSPSNKVTEKGKDVELRCDPISGHTALYWYRQSLGQGLEFLIYFQGNSAPDKSGLPSDRFSAERTGGSVSTLTIQRTQQEDSAVYLCASSGPGVGGRAYNEQFFGPGTRLTVL.

The V and J genes are TRBV11-3 and TRBJ2-2; D may be TRBD2 (6 bases). The germline V gene has CDR1 SGHNT and CDR2 YENEEA. The CDR3 has 15 residues. Trimming shortened V by 1 base and J by 3 bases, and 9 bases separated the two germline ends. The CDR3 region is CASSLVWGDTGELFF. The CDR3, as DNA: TGTGCCAGCAGCTTAGTGTGGGGGGACACCGGGGAGCTGTTTTTT.

The chain employs TRBV7-2 and TRBJ2-1; no clear D. This CDR3 comprises 11 residues. V shed 4 bases and J shed 4 bases, with 2 bases lying between them. The V gene's germline CDR1 is SGHTA and CDR2 FQGNSA. CDR3 DNA: TGTGCCAGCAGCTGGTACAATGAGCAGTTCTTC. Translating it yields CASSWYNEQFF.

This chain uses TRBV5-1 with TRBJ1-3; 10 bases line up with TRBD1. The CDR3 is made up of 16 amino acids. CDR1 and CDR2 (germline): SGHRS, YFSETQ. After removal of 7 bases from V and 2 bases from J, the junction contained 9 bases not matched to a gene. DNA for the CDR3: TGCGCCAGCCAATGGACAGGGGGTAATACTGGAAACACCATATATTTT. Protein: CASQWTGGNTGNTIYF.

The rearrangement joins TRBV5-1 to TRBJ2-3; the match to TRBD2 covers 14 bases. Germline V gene lookup returns CDR1 SGHRS and CDR2 YFSETQ. This CDR3 has 18 amino acids. V was pared by 4 bases and J by 4 bases, with 11 bases of the junction left unmatched. The CDR3 nucleotides are TGCGCCAGCAGCCTAGGGACTAGCGGGAGAGTAGGCGCAGATACGCAGTATTTT. Encoded protein: CASSLGTSGRVGADTQYF.

There are a few counts of this clone. The CDR3 DNA reads as TGTGCCAGCAGTTTGGACTATGAGCAGTTCTTC. Translation gives CASSLDYEQFF. The chain joins TRBV28 to TRBJ2-1; the D gene is possibly TRBD2 (5 bases). Germline V gene sequence: CDR1 MDHEN, CDR2 SYDVKM. CDR3 length: 11 residues. Trimming took 3 bases from V and 8 from J, leaving 5 bases between them.

The chain carries TRBV29-1 and TRBJ1-1; D ambiguous. From germline, CDR1 is SQVTM and CDR2 ANQGSEA. Trimming stripped 3 bases from V and 8 bases from J, with 22 bases between. This CDR3 is built from 15 residues. The CDR3 nucleotides are TGCAGCGTTGATTTGGTTATACGGCCTGGCGGGGAAGCTTTCTTT. Amino acid sequence: CSVDLVIRPGGEAFF. Full variable domain (rest looked up from reference TRBV29-1 and TRBJ1-1): SAVISQKPSRDICQRGTSLTIQCQVDSQVTMMFWYRQQPGQSLTLIATANQGSEATYESGFVIDKFPISRPNLTFSTLTVSNMSPEDSSIYLCSVDLVIRPGGEAFFGQGTRLTVV.

CDR3 DNA sequence: TGTGCCAGCTCACCAAGTACTACAGGGTCCTATAATTCACCCCTCCACTTT. Translating gives CASSPSTTGSYNSPLHF. The V call is TRBV18, the J call TRBJ1-6; D is possibly TRBD1 (6 bases). V lost 2 bases to trimming and J lost 1 base, with 12 bases between them. CDR1 KGHSH and CDR2 LQKENI come from the germline V gene. The CDR3 is made up of 17 amino acids.